The clone carrying this TCR beta chain was seen repeatedly, ten times or more. Its antigen is unidentified. The CDR3 spans 15 residues. From germline, CDR1 is PRHDT and CDR2 FYEKMQ (reference sequence). Trimming removed 3 bases from V and 3 bases from J; junction bases left unmatched: 7. Amplification of TCR beta CDR3 regions used RNA transcripts. Scientists carried out first-round RT-PCR using HTBI primers and then a second-round multiplex PCR. TCRdb used MiXCR to reprocess the multiplex PCR reads, holding one entry per CDR3 protein. The table shows 400,000 to 450,000 distinct CDR3 sequences, with more than 20% occurring only once. This specimen belongs to a study of Graves' ophthalmopathy and Graves' hyperthyroidism. Whole-study results and caveats: Prediction of ophthalmopathy progression reached about 71% sensitivity and under 80% specificity.

This clonotype was obtained from a woman younger than 35 with stable Graves' hyperthyroidism. The chain employs TRBV13 and TRBJ1-1; TRBD1 matches at 7 bases. The source material was peripheral blood. CDR3 sequence (DNA): TGTGCCAGCAGCTTTCGTCCAGGGGGGGACACTGAAGCTTTCTTT. This sequence encodes CASSFRPGGDTEAFF.